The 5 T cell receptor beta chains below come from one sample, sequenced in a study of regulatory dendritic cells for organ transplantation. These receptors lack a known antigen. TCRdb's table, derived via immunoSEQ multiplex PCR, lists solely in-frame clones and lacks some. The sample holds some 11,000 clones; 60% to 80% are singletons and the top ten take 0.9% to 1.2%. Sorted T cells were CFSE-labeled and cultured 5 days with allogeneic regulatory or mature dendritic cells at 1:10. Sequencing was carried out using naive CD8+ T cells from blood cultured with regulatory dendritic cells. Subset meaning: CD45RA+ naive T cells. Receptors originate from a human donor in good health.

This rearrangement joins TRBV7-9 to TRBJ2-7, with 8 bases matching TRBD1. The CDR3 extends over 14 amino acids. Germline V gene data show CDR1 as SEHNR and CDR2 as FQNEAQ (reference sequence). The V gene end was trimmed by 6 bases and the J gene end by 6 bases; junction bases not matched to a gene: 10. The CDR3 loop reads CASRATGGRSEQYF. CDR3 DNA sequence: TGTGCCAGCAGGGCTACAGGGGGAAGATCCGAGCAGTACTTC.

The CDR3 loop is CASRLSGGARDTQYF. The CDR3 bases are TGTGCCAGCAGGCTTAGCGGGGGGGCCCGAGATACGCAGTATTTT. The rearrangement uses TRBV7-9 and TRBJ2-3; 11 bases fit TRBD2. The CDR3 consists of 15 residues. The germline V gene encodes CDR1 SEHNR and CDR2 FQNEAQ (reference sequence). J lost 5 bases, V lost 6 bases, and 7 bases had no gene match. Combining the CDR3 with reference TRBV7-9 and TRBJ2-3 gives the whole variable domain DTGVSQNPRHKITKRGQNVTFRCDPISEHNRLYWYRQTLGQGPEFLTYFQNEAQLEKSRLLSDRFSAERPKGSFSTLEIQRTEQGDSAMYLCASRLSGGARDTQYFGPGTRLTVL.

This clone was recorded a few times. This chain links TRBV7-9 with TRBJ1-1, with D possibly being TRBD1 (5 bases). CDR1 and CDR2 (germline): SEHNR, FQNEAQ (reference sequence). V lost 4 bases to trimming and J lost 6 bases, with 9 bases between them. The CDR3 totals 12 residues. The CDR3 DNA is TGTGCCAGCAGCTCGGGAGGGGCTGAAGCTTTCTTT. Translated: CASSSGGAEAFF.

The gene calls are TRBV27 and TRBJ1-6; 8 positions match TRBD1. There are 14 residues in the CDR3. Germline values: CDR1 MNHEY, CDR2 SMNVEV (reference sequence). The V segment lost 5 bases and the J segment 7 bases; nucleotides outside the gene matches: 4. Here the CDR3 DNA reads TGTGCCAGCAGTGTGACAGGGGTAAATTCACCCCTCCACTTT. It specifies CASSVTGVNSPLHF.

The DNA of the CDR3 is TGCGCCAGCAGCCAACGCCCCACTAGCGGGGGGCGGAGCACAGATACGCAGTATTTT. Its translation: CASSQRPTSGGRSTDTQYF. This chain links TRBV4-3 with TRBJ2-3; TRBD2 matches 12 bases. Looked up from germline, CDR1 is LGHNA and CDR2 is YSLEER. The trim removed 2 bases at V and 0 bases at J, leaving 9 bases unmatched. This CDR3 has 19 residues.